What follows are 3 T cell receptor beta chains derived from one specimen sequenced in a study of blood T cell repertoires in COVID-19. Profiled with immunoSEQ multiplex PCR; TCRdb holds only in-frame clones, not every one. The table includes fewer than 60,000 clones, 80% to 90% detected once. Sequenced: peripheral blood. The receptors were sampled from a human donor in a cohort sampled during active COVID-19.

The chain is built from TRBV10-3 and TRBJ1-6; D is perhaps TRBD1 (5 bases). V was shortened by 6 bases and J by 9 bases, with 18 bases between the two germline ends. This CDR3 spans 15 amino acids. Germline assignment: CDR1 ENHRY and CDR2 SYGVKD. CDR3: CAISELSGSSSPLHF. CDR3 nucleotide sequence: TGTGCCATCAGCGAATTATCAGGGTCTAGTTCACCCCTCCACTTT.

V and J are TRBV7-2 and TRBJ2-2, with 9 bases lining up with TRBD1. J lost 5 bases, V lost 3 bases, and 7 bases had no gene match. The CDR3 contains 16 residues. CDR1 is SGHTA, CDR2 FQGNSA, per germline. The CDR3 sequence: CASSLGPGQGTGELFF. CDR3 bases: TGTGCCAGCAGCTTGGGGCCGGGACAGGGTACCGGGGAGCTGTTTTTT.

V gene TRBV5-1 combines with J gene TRBJ2-7, with D possibly matching TRBD1 (5 bases). The CDR3 has 15 amino acids. The germline CDR1 and CDR2 sequences are SGHRS and YFSETQ. V lost 0 bases, J lost 5 bases, and 15 bases lay in between. CDR3 DNA: TGCGCCAGCAGCTTGGAGGGTAGGGGCGCTCACGAGCAGTACTTC. This gives the protein CASSLEGRGAHEQYF.